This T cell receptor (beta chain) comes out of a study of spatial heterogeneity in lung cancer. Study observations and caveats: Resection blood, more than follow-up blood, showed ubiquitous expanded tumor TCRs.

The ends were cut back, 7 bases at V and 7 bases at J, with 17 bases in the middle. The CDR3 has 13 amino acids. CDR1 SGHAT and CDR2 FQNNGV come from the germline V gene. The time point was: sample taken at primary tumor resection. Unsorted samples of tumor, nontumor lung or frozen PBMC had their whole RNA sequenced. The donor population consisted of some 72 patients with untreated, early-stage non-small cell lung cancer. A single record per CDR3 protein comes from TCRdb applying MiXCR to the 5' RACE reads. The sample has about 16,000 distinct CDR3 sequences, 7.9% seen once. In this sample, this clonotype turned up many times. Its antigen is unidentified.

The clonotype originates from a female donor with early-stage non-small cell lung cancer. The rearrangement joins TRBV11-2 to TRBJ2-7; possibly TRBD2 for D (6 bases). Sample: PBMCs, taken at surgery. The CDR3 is CASNDWRGQEQYF. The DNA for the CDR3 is TGTGCCAGCAACGACTGGAGGGGCCAAGAGCAGTACTTC.